These 18 T cell receptor beta chains share one sample of origin, sequenced in a study of blood T cell repertoires in COVID-19. The assay was immunoSEQ multiplex PCR, and TCRdb's table has in-frame clones only and misses some. The profile covers some 110,000 clones, with roughly 78% appearing a single time and 16% taken by the ten largest. Sequencing used peripheral blood. The receptor set was obtained from a man aged 60-69 years with active or convalescent COVID-19.

The V gene is TRBV19, the J gene TRBJ1-1, with D possibly TRBD1 on 5 matching bases. The CDR3 has 12 amino acids. Germline-derived CDR1 and CDR2 are LNHDA and SQIVND (reference sequence). With 10 bases removed from V and 6 bases from J, the gap between germline ends came to 15 bases. CDR3 DNA: TGTGCCACCCAGGGTATAGGGCCTGAAGCTTTCTTT. It codes for CATQGIGPEAFF.

For the CDR3, the DNA is TGTGCCAGCAGCTTAGACAGAACCGGTGAGCAGTTCTTC. This codes for CASSLDRTGEQFF. The gene calls are TRBV7-9 and TRBJ2-1, with D uncertain. Trimming removed 1 base at V and 9 bases at J, with 10 bases between. In germline, CDR1 is SEHNR, CDR2 FQNEAQ (reference sequence). CDR3 length equals 13 residues.

V gene TRBV9 combines with J gene TRBJ2-3; D is unclear. Trimming stripped 3 bases from V and 3 bases from J, with 14 bases between. The CDR3 length is 15 residues. Germline V gene sequence: CDR1 SGDLS, CDR2 YYNGEE. CDR3 sequence (DNA): TGTGCCAGCAGCGGGAGCGTCACAAAGACAGATACGCAGTATTTT. Protein: CASSGSVTKTDTQYF.

This chain joins TRBV18 and TRBJ1-5; 7 nucleotides line up with TRBD1. With 3 bases clipped from V and 4 bases from J, the junction kept 6 bases outside the gene matches. This CDR3 comprises 15 residues. CDR1 is KGHSH and CDR2 is LQKENI in the germline V gene. CDR3 loop: CASSPGRDSNQPQHF. The CDR3 coding sequence is TGTGCCAGCTCACCCGGGCGGGACAGTAATCAGCCCCAGCATTTT. Combining the CDR3 with reference TRBV18 and TRBJ1-5 gives the whole variable domain NAGVMQNPRHLVRRRGQEARLRCSPMKGHSHVYWYRQLPEEGLKFMVYLQKENIIDESGMPKERFSAEFPKEGPSILRIQQVVRGDSAAYFCASSPGRDSNQPQHFGDGTRLSIL.

This clone was recorded a few times. The V and J genes are TRBV6-1 and TRBJ2-7; TRBD2 agrees at 7 bases. The V gene's germline CDR1 is MNHNS and CDR2 SASEGT. CDR3 length: 13 amino acids. V lost 2 bases to trimming and J lost 4 bases; unmatched junction nucleotides: 2. CDR3 amino acids: CASSELAAYEQYF. CDR3 nucleotides: TGTGCCAGCAGTGAACTAGCGGCTTACGAGCAGTACTTC.

CDR3 sequence reads: CASSQDIWSLAYNEQFF. CDR3 nucleotides: TGCGCCAGCAGCCAAGATATCTGGAGCCTCGCCTACAATGAGCAGTTCTTC. V gene TRBV4-3 combines with J gene TRBJ2-1; D gene uncertain. Trimming removed 0 bases at V and 2 bases at J, with 14 bases between. Germline CDR1 reads LGHNA; CDR2 reads YSLEER. The CDR3 covers 17 residues.

CDR3 amino acids: CASSVGGGNSYEQYF. The CDR3 coding sequence is TGTGCCAGCAGCGTAGGGGGGGGGAACTCCTACGAGCAGTACTTC. V gene TRBV9 combines with J gene TRBJ2-7, with 7 nucleotides matching TRBD2. The junction had 3 bases not matched to a gene; V was cut back by 0 bases and J by 0 bases. The CDR3 consists of 15 residues. The germline gives CDR1 SGDLS, CDR2 YYNGEE.

The V call is TRBV5-1, the J call TRBJ2-3; D possibly corresponds to TRBD1 (6 bases). CDR3 length equals 15 residues. V lost 3 bases, J lost 6 bases, and 17 bases lay in between. Germline loops: CDR1 SGHRS, CDR2 YFSETQ. The CDR3 DNA follows: TGCGCCAGCAGCTCCGCCCCGGGACAAACCGATACGCAGTATTTT. This gives the protein CASSSAPGQTDTQYF.

This rearrangement joins TRBV6-5 to TRBJ2-7, with TRBD2 matching over 7 bases. V lost 8 bases and J lost 5; bases outside the gene matches: 12. Germline CDR1 and CDR2: MNHEY and SVGAGI. This CDR3 has 14 residues. The CDR3 sequence is CASSRPSGDHEQYF. For the CDR3, the DNA is TGTGCCAGCTCAAGACCTAGCGGTGACCACGAGCAGTACTTC.

The chain links TRBV15 to TRBJ2-7; perhaps TRBD2 as D (6 bases). The germline gives CDR1 LNHNV, CDR2 YYDKDF (reference sequence). This CDR3 comprises 14 residues. V was pared by 0 bases and J by 3 bases, with 9 bases between. CDR3 sequence: CATSRDHGGYEQYF. The CDR3 bases are TGTGCCACCAGCAGAGACCACGGGGGCTACGAGCAGTACTTC.

The chain couples TRBV19 to TRBJ1-5, with 11 bases aligning to TRBD1. The CDR3 is 12 amino acids. Trimming took 9 bases from V and 9 from J; bases not matched to a gene: 4. Germline V gene data show CDR1 as LNHDA and CDR2 as SQIVND (reference sequence). This CDR3 is CASRDRGRPQHF. The CDR3 bases are TGTGCCAGCCGGGACAGGGGGAGGCCCCAGCATTTT.

The chain joins TRBV7-6 to TRBJ1-1, with TRBD1 as a possible D gene (6 bases). The germline V gene has CDR1 SGHVS and CDR2 FNYEAQ. The CDR3 extends over 15 amino acids. V lost 5 bases to trimming and J lost 0 bases, with 13 bases between them. CDR3 amino acids: CASSAQTGVNTEAFF. The CDR3 bases are TGTGCCAGCAGCGCGCAGACAGGAGTGAACACTGAAGCTTTCTTT.

CDR3 amino acids: CASSEDLEGETQYF. Here the CDR3 DNA reads TGTGCCAGCAGTGAAGATCTAGAGGGAGAGACCCAGTACTTC. V and J are TRBV6-1 and TRBJ2-5; a weak D match, TRBD2 (5 bases). V lost 1 base and J lost 4, with 10 bases in between. The CDR3 spans 14 residues. CDR1 and CDR2 from the germline V gene are MNHNS and SASEGT.

The gene calls are TRBV9 and TRBJ1-1; 7 bases match TRBD1. Per the germline V gene, CDR1 is SGDLS and CDR2 is YYNGEE. CDR3 size: 15 residues. With 0 bases clipped from V and 3 bases from J, the junction kept 5 bases outside the gene matches. The CDR3 DNA sequence: TGTGCCAGCAGCGTAGCACAGGGGTCGCACACTGAAGCTTTCTTT. Translation gives CASSVAQGSHTEAFF.

The chain couples TRBV6-2 or TRBV6-3 to TRBJ1-2; D unresolved. Per germline, CDR1 MNHEY and CDR2 SVGEGT. CDR3 length: 12 residues. V was trimmed by 2 bases and J by 4 bases, leaving 5 bases between them. The CDR3 DNA sequence: TGTGCCAGCAGTTACGCGGGCTATGGCTACACCTTC. It specifies CASSYAGYGYTF.

The chain links TRBV5-6 to TRBJ2-7, with a tentative D call TRBD2 (7 bases). Germline values: CDR1 SGHDT, CDR2 YYEEEE. V was cut by 4 bases and J by 0 bases, with 17 bases left in between. The CDR3 totals 16 residues. CDR3 region: CASSNRGRGSSYEQYF. The CDR3 nucleotides are TGTGCCAGCAGCAACCGGGGGCGGGGGAGCTCCTACGAGCAGTACTTC.

This chain uses TRBV5-4 with TRBJ2-7; TRBD2 aligns across 14 bases. This CDR3 is 16 amino acids long. After removal of 4 bases from V and 2 bases from J, the junction contained 5 bases not matched to a gene. Germline CDR1 SGHNT, CDR2 YYREEE (reference sequence). The CDR3 sequence is CASSMGLAGVTYEQYF. The CDR3 DNA sequence: TGTGCCAGCAGCATGGGACTAGCGGGAGTGACCTACGAGCAGTACTTC.

V usage is TRBV2 and J usage is TRBJ2-1; D may be TRBD2 (6 bases). The CDR3 runs 15 residues. Germline CDR1 SNHLY, CDR2 FYNNEI. Trimming shortened V by 4 bases and J by 10 bases, and 20 bases separated the two germline ends. The CDR3 loop reads CASSAAGPTYGEQFF. In DNA, the CDR3 is TGTGCCAGCAGTGCCGCGGGACCAACCTACGGGGAGCAGTTCTTC.